This is a list of T cell receptor beta chains from one sample in a study of blood T cell repertoires in COVID-19. Libraries were prepared by immunoSEQ multiplex PCR; TCRdb keeps only in-frame clonotypes and omits some of them. Of about 120,000 clones in the sample, over 65% were seen once. Source material: peripheral blood. The receptors come from a man aged 55 to 70 with acute or convalescent COVID-19. Both conserved end residues are part of each CDR3. The D gene is left open where the match is weak. Not all rows give a size; the values are once, few, many and, for expanded clones, a class.

size | D | J | V | DNA | CDR3
- | - | TRBJ2-4 | TRBV28 | TGTGCCAGCAGTTTATGGTCCGGGGTTGCCAAAAACATTCAGTACTTC | CASSLWSGVAKNIQYF
- | TRBD1 | TRBJ2-2 | TRBV7-2 | TGTGCCAGCAGCCTCGGACAGGGAGGATCCGGGGAGCTGTTTTTT | CASSLGQGGSGELFF
- | TRBD1 | TRBJ1-1 | TRBV6-2/TRBV6-3 | TGTGCCAGCACCCCAGGGGGCACTGAAGCTTTCTTT | CASTPGGTEAFF
- | - | TRBJ2-5 | TRBV7-9 | TGTGCCAGCAGCCCAAGACAGCGTGGGACCCAGTACTTC | CASSPRQRGTQYF
- | TRBD1 | TRBJ2-3 | TRBV28 | TGTGCCAGCAGTTTCGGACAGGGGGTTTCAGATACGCAGTATTTT | CASSFGQGVSDTQYF
- | - | TRBJ2-1 | TRBV27 | TGTGCCAGCAGCGTCGGAGGGTCCTACAATGAGCAGTTCTTC | CASSVGGSYNEQFF
many | - | TRBJ2-1 | TRBV29-1 | TGCAGCGCATGGACTAACAATGAGCAGTTCTTC | CSAWTNNEQFF
once | TRBD2 | TRBJ2-3 | TRBV9 | TGTGCCAGCAGCCCCCGGACTAGCGGGACGTCAGATACGCAGTATTTT | CASSPRTSGTSDTQYF
- | - | TRBJ2-2 | TRBV6-5 | TGTGCCAGCAGTTACTCGAGAGCGAACACCGGGGAGCTGTTTTTT | CASSYSRANTGELFF
- | TRBD1 | TRBJ2-1 | TRBV24-1 | TGTGCCACCAGTGATGTCCGTGGGACAGGGATAGGGAATGAGCAGTTCTTC | CATSDVRGTGIGNEQFF
- | - | TRBJ2-2 | TRBV11-2 | TGTGCCAGCAGCTTATCACGGGGAGGCGCCACCGGGGAGCTGTTTTTT | CASSLSRGGATGELFF
- | - | TRBJ2-1 | TRBV6-6 | TGTGCCAGCAGTGGCGGGACAGCAGAGTACAATGAGCAGTTCTTC | CASSGGTAEYNEQFF
- | - | TRBJ1-1 | TRBV9 | TGTGCCAGCAGCGCGGACGCGGGCGAGAACACTGAAGCTTTCTTT | CASSADAGENTEAFF
- | - | TRBJ1-1 | TRBV6-6 | TGTGCCAGCAGTTACGGATTGACAGACATGAACACTGAAGCTTTCTTT | CASSYGLTDMNTEAFF
- | TRBD2 | TRBJ2-1 | TRBV15 | TGTGCCACCAGCAGAGATGTGACAGCGGGAGCCTACAATGAGCAGTTCTTC | CATSRDVTAGAYNEQFF
- | TRBD2 | TRBJ2-2 | TRBV24-1 | TGTGCCACCAGTGGACTAGCGGCTGGGGGCGGGGAGCTGTTTTTT | CATSGLAAGGGELFF
few | - | TRBJ1-3 | TRBV6-2/TRBV6-3 | TGTGCCAGCAGCCCACCCCGACTGATCTCTGGAAACACCATATATTTT | CASSPPRLISGNTIYF
- | TRBD1 | TRBJ1-2 | TRBV5-1 | TGCGCCAGCACCCCAGGGGAAGGGGGCTTCTATGGCTACACCTTC | CASTPGEGGFYGYTF
- | TRBD1 | TRBJ2-7 | TRBV29-1 | TGCAGCGTTGGGACAGGGGGGGGCGAGCAGTACTTC | CSVGTGGGEQYF
- | - | TRBJ2-3 | TRBV11-2 | TGTGCCAGCAGCCGCGCCCTGGACGGACTGGGGAGCACAGATACGCAGTATTTT | CASSRALDGLGSTDTQYF
- | - | TRBJ2-7 | TRBV19 | TGTGCCAGTAGTGCCAGGGGAGACGAGCAGTACTTC | CASSARGDEQYF
- | TRBD2 | TRBJ2-1 | TRBV11-2 | TGTGCCAGCAGCTCAGCCGGGACTAGCGGACACAATGAGCAGTTCTTC | CASSSAGTSGHNEQFF
- | - | TRBJ2-5 | TRBV5-1 | TGCGCCAGCAGCGCCAGCAGCGGACGCCAAGAGACCCAGTACTTC | CASSASSGRQETQYF
- | TRBD2 | TRBJ2-1 | TRBV7-2 | TGTGCCAGCAGCTTAGCGCCCCTAGCGGGAGGGCCCTACAATGAGCAGTTCTTC | CASSLAPLAGGPYNEQFF
once | TRBD1 | TRBJ1-4 | TRBV27 | TGTGCCAGCAGTTTCGAAGGACAGGCTAATGAAAAACTGTTTTTT | CASSFEGQANEKLFF
- | - | TRBJ2-1 | TRBV16 | TGTGCCAGCAGCCAATCGAACGGTGGGCCCTACAATGAGCAGTTCTTC | CASSQSNGGPYNEQFF
once | TRBD2 | TRBJ2-7 | TRBV19 | TGTGCCAGTAGCGCCGGGACTAGCGGTTTTTTCTCCTACGAGCAGTACTTC | CASSAGTSGFFSYEQYF